This T cell receptor beta chain was recorded in a study of cytomegalovirus exposure and HLA in healthy donors. CDR1 MNHEY and CDR2 SMNVEV come from the germline V gene (reference sequence). Trimming removed 7 bases from V and 4 bases from J, with 13 bases in between. The CDR3 length is 13 residues. Primers included in the PCR were 60 Vbeta and 13 Jbeta primers. Repertoires were generated with immunoSEQ multiplex PCR, while TCRdb's copy carries only in-frame clones and drops some. The repertoire includes 37,000 or so clones, 75% to 85% of them detected once, and around a tenth sits in the top ten. Concerning this clone: Its target is unknown.

Study-wide points: Researchers left out some V segments, among them TRBV6-2 and TRBV6-3, as indistinguishable. Within a later analysis, the majority of CMV-associated TCR beta chains appeared HLA-restricted. When analyzed later, a missense DCLRE1C variant was found to be linked to TCR beta V- and J-gene trimming. Based on reports, TCR beta sequences accurately predicted HLA-A and HLA-B alleles for most subjects.

V gene TRBV27 combines with J gene TRBJ1-1; maybe TRBD1 (5 bases). The sequence derives from a woman aged 35 to 49 in good health and CMV-seronegative. The sequenced sample was PBMCs. CDR3: CASKVGATTEAFF. The CDR3 DNA reads TGTGCCAGCAAGGTAGGGGCTACCACTGAAGCTTTCTTT.